This T cell receptor (beta chain) was found in a study of cytomegalovirus exposure and HLA in healthy donors. As regards this clone: No antigen is known for it.

Primers: 60 Vbeta forward and 13 Jbeta reverse. The assay was immunoSEQ multiplex PCR, and TCRdb's table has in-frame clones only and misses some. The sample holds about 200,000 clones, 79% seen once. Study-level results: In vitro checks showed that a few CMV-associated chains really do target CMV antigens. Excluded were some V segments that proved indistinguishable, including TRBV6-2 and TRBV6-3. Listed as cytomegalovirus-associated were more than 150 TCR beta chains. Apart from CMV serostatus, no immune exposure information was available.

The germline gives CDR1 MNHEY, CDR2 SMNVEV (reference sequence). V lost 8 bases to trimming and J lost 1 base; unmatched junction nucleotides: 9. CDR3 length: 15 residues. Sequenced material: PBMCs. This receptor was identified in a girl aged 5-17 years in good health and CMV-seropositive. V usage is TRBV27 and J usage is TRBJ2-3; 7 bases line up with TRBD2. The CDR3 sequence is CASLLSSGRTDTQYF. The CDR3 nucleotides are TGTGCCAGCCTGCTCTCTAGCGGACGCACAGATACGCAGTATTTT.